Below, 16 T cell receptor beta chains from the same sample are listed, as sequenced in a study of blood T cell repertoires in COVID-19. Libraries were prepared by immunoSEQ multiplex PCR; TCRdb keeps only in-frame clonotypes and omits some of them. The sample carries some 76,000 clones, just over 90% recorded once. Specimen: peripheral blood. All receptors come from a woman aged 18 to 35 with acute or convalescent COVID-19.

V gene TRBV30 combines with J gene TRBJ1-5, with TRBD1 matching 10 bases. Trimming cost V 1 base and J 5 bases; bases outside gene matches: 5. The CDR3 sequence is 15 residues long. The germline V gene encodes CDR1 GTSNPN and CDR2 SVGIG (reference sequence). CDR3 sequence: CAWSAGDRGYQPQHF. The CDR3 DNA follows: TGTGCCTGGAGTGCCGGGGACAGGGGATATCAGCCCCAGCATTTT.

This chain joins TRBV18 and TRBJ2-1; weak D call: TRBD2 (6 bases). Trimming removed 5 bases at V and 8 bases at J, with 22 bases between. The CDR3 has 16 amino acids. From germline, CDR1 is KGHSH and CDR2 LQKENI. In DNA form, the CDR3 reads TGTGCCAGCTCAAGCAAGGGGTTAGCGGACAAACATGAGCAGTTCTTC. Translating it yields CASSSKGLADKHEQFF.

This chain joins TRBV18 and TRBJ2-1; D may be TRBD1 (6 bases). CDR1 KGHSH and CDR2 LQKENI come from the germline V gene. With 4 bases removed from V and 9 bases from J, the gap between germline ends came to 10 bases. The CDR3 spans 12 residues. As DNA, the CDR3 is TGTGCCAGCTCACGGGGGCTCCCTGAGCAGTTCTTC. This sequence encodes CASSRGLPEQFF.

This clone turned up a few times. At one end the junction does not follow the germline gene, possibly because of a read error. V is TRBV2 and J is TRBJ1-5; possible D gene TRBD1, 5 bases. Germline V gene sequence: CDR1 SNHLY, CDR2 FYNNEI. This CDR3 contains 15 residues. The CDR3 sequence is CASREAGGRDQPQHF. Written as DNA, the CDR3 is TGTGCCAGCAGAGAAGCCGGGGGGAGGGATCAGCCCCAGCATTTT.

The chain combines TRBV19 with TRBJ1-4; 7 bases align to TRBD1. J was trimmed by 5 bases and V by 5 bases; bases with no gene match: 8. CDR3 length: 15 residues. Germline assignment: CDR1 LNHDA and CDR2 SQIVND (reference sequence). This chain's CDR3 is CASSLLGQKNEKLFF. CDR3 in DNA: TGTGCCAGTAGTCTTTTGGGACAGAAGAATGAAAAACTGTTTTTT.

This sequence joins TRBV7-8 and TRBJ2-4; TRBD1 matches at 9 bases. CDR3 length: 20 amino acids. V was clipped by 5 bases and J by 1 base; unmatched bases: 18. The germline gives CDR1 SGHVS, CDR2 FQNEAQ. The CDR3 nucleotides are TGTGCCAGCAGCAAGCACAGGACAGGGGACCAGGAGAGGGCCAAAAACATTCAGTACTTC. Its protein product is CASSKHRTGDQERAKNIQYF.

V is TRBV30 and J is TRBJ1-2, with 7 nucleotides matching TRBD1. The V gene end was trimmed by 5 bases and the J gene end by 5 bases; junction bases not matched to a gene: 8. Germline values: CDR1 GTSNPN, CDR2 SVGIG (reference sequence). CDR3 length: 13 residues. CDR3 sequence reads: CAWSPGTEYGYTF. The CDR3 region has the DNA TGTGCCTGGTCCCCCGGGACAGAGTATGGCTACACCTTC.

The rearrangement links TRBV7-6 to TRBJ2-2; TRBD1 aligns across 7 bases. Germline trimming cut 7 bases from V and 0 bases from J; bases unmatched to any gene: 20. This CDR3 is built from 20 residues. The germline gives CDR1 SGHVS, CDR2 FNYEAQ. The CDR3 loop reads CASNPDRTIPSLTNTGELFF. CDR3 nucleotide sequence: TGTGCCAGCAACCCGGACAGGACGATACCCAGTCTGACGAACACCGGGGAGCTGTTTTTT.

The chain has TRBV19 and TRBJ2-3; 9 positions match TRBD2. The V gene's germline CDR1 is LNHDA and CDR2 SQIVND (reference sequence). The CDR3 length is 16 residues. Trimming removed 1 base from V and 1 base from J; junction bases left unmatched: 3. The DNA of the CDR3 is TGTGCCAGTAGTATAGCTCGGACTAGCGGCACAGATACGCAGTATTTT. Amino acid sequence: CASSIARTSGTDTQYF.

This chain joins TRBV7-2 and TRBJ2-3; 8 bases are shared with TRBD2. Trimming cost V 6 bases and J 4 bases; bases outside gene matches: 12. This CDR3 is 16 amino acids long. The germline CDR1 and CDR2 sequences are SGHTA and FQGNSA. The CDR3 DNA sequence: TGTGCCAGCAGGCGGGGTCCAGCGGGAGTCGCAGATACGCAGTATTTT. Translating gives CASRRGPAGVADTQYF.

The rearrangement uses TRBV28 and TRBJ1-5; tentatively, D is TRBD1 (6 bases). Germline CDR1 reads MDHEN; CDR2 reads SYDVKM. Trimming stripped 10 bases from V and 6 bases from J, with 19 bases between. This CDR3 has 14 residues. The CDR3 spells CATEDSLSGQPQHF. As DNA, the CDR3 is TGTGCCACCGAGGACAGCCTTTCCGGTCAGCCCCAGCATTTT.

The chain employs TRBV24-1 and TRBJ1-2; D perhaps matches TRBD1 (6 bases). Looked up from germline, CDR1 is KGHDR and CDR2 is SFDVKD. This CDR3 region has 14 residues. V lost 3 bases, J lost 3 bases, and 10 bases lay in between. In DNA, the CDR3 is TGTGCCACCAGTGATCTCTACAGGGACTATGGCTACACCTTC. It codes for CATSDLYRDYGYTF.

This chain connects TRBV4-1 to TRBJ2-7, with 9 bases identical to TRBD2. Trimming removed 4 bases from V and 5 bases from J; junction bases left unmatched: 9. The CDR3 covers 15 residues. Germline assignment: CDR1 MGHRA and CDR2 YSYEKL. The CDR3: CASSLSSGSPDEQYF. As DNA, the CDR3 is TGCGCCAGCAGCCTTAGTAGCGGGAGCCCTGACGAGCAGTACTTC.

The V and J genes are TRBV12-3 or TRBV12-4 and TRBJ2-7; D may be TRBD2 (6 bases). The CDR3 is made up of 13 amino acids. Trimming cost V 5 bases and J 7 bases, with 15 bases left between them. Written as DNA, the CDR3 is TGTGCCAGCAGTGGGGGGACGCCCGGGGAGCAGTACTTC. It codes for CASSGGTPGEQYF.

This clone was detected only once. This chain joins TRBV3-1 (or the pseudogene TRBV3-2) and TRBJ1-4, with D hard to call. Germline CDR1 LGHDT, CDR2 YNNKEL (reference sequence). V was clipped by 0 bases and J by 6 bases, with 8 bases between them. The CDR3 consists of 14 residues. The CDR3 DNA is TGTGCCAGCAGCCAAGAGGGAGGTTATGAAAAACTGTTTTTT. Its protein is CASSQEGGYEKLFF.

This clone was counted once. Other nucleotide sequences from this sample produce the same CDR3. The V call is TRBV29-1, the J call TRBJ1-2; 9 bases map to TRBD1. Looked up from germline, CDR1 is SQVTM and CDR2 is ANQGSEA. This CDR3 is 13 amino acids long. The junction had 2 bases not matched to a gene; V was cut back by 5 bases and J by 1 base. Here the CDR3 reads CSVLGQGNYGYTF. The CDR3 DNA reads as TGCAGCGTTTTGGGACAGGGTAACTATGGCTACACCTTC.